A selection of T cell receptor beta chains follows, all from one sample in a study of regulatory T cells in long-lasting Graves disease. TCRdb called the multiplex PCR reads again in MiXCR, with one record for every CDR3 protein. The sample lists about 310,000 distinct CDR3 sequences; 20% to 25% were seen once. The specimen comprised peripheral blood mononuclear cells (PBMCs), sampled when the disease was refractory, from a patient treated with antithyroid drugs. The receptors stem from a female donor with Graves disease. Each CDR3 is given with its conserved first and last residue. A D gene is named only where the DNA matches it firmly. The size entry is marked missing in some rows and otherwise reads once, few, many or a size class.

d_gene	v_gene	abundance	j_gene	CDR3aa	CDR3nt
.	TRBV18	many	TRBJ1-4	CASSPPGREKLFF	TGTGCCAGCTCCCCCCCGGGGCGGGAAAAACTGTTTTTT
.	TRBV6-5	many	TRBJ2-7	CASSYSPGPGQYF	TGTGCCAGCAGTTACTCCCCCGGGCCGGGGCAGTACTTC
.	TRBV30	few	TRBJ2-5	CAWRQETQYF	TGTGCCTGGAGACAAGAGACCCAGTACTTC
.	TRBV2	many	TRBJ2-5	CASGEGLETQYF	TGTGCCAGCGGCGAGGGTTTAGAGACCCAGTACTTC
TRBD2	TRBV28	many	TRBJ2-5	CASSLSKGLAGGGGTQYF	TGTGCCAGCAGTTTATCGAAGGGACTAGCGGGAGGGGGGGGGACCCAGTACTTC
TRBD1	TRBV28	many	TRBJ1-2	CASRTGGDYGYTF	TGTGCCAGCAGAACAGGGGGAGACTATGGCTACACCTTC
.	TRBV6-2/TRBV6-3	few	TRBJ2-7	CASSGPSGQPYEQYF	TGTGCCAGCAGTGGCCCTTCCGGACAGCCTTACGAGCAGTACTTC
.	TRBV5-5	few	TRBJ1-6	CASSPGYDSPLHF	TGTGCCAGCAGCCCGGGATACGATTCACCCCTCCACTTT
TRBD1	TRBV11-2	.	TRBJ2-7	CASSLSTGGLYEQYF	TGTGCCAGCAGCCTATCTACAGGGGGTCTCTACGAGCAGTACTTC
.	TRBV2	.	TRBJ1-2	CASFGGARYGYTF	TGTGCCAGCTTCGGGGGGGCTCGCTATGGCTACACCTTC
.	TRBV11-2	many	TRBJ1-1	CASSLDFWDDTEAFF	TGTGCCAGCAGCTTAGACTTTTGGGACGACACTGAAGCTTTCTTT
.	TRBV30	many	TRBJ1-2	CAWDVGDGYTF	TGTGCCTGGGACGTCGGCGATGGCTACACCTTC
.	TRBV7-9	few	TRBJ2-5	CASSLRPGEETQYF	TGTGCCAGCAGCTTAAGACCCGGAGAAGAGACCCAGTACTTC
.	TRBV7-2	few	TRBJ2-7	CASSLAFRRDNSYEQYF	TGTGCCAGCAGCTTAGCATTTCGAAGGGACAACTCCTACGAGCAGTACTTC
.	TRBV27	few	TRBJ1-2	CASSLSGKVYGYTF	TGTGCCAGCAGTTTATCGGGGAAGGTCTATGGCTACACCTTC
.	TRBV7-7	.	TRBJ2-3	CASSLAVGDTQYF	TGTGCTAGCAGCTTAGCTGTAGGGGATACGCAGTATTTT
.	TRBV15	.	TRBJ2-7	CATSRVRGGHHEQYF	TGTGCCACCAGCAGAGTCAGGGGGGGGCACCACGAGCAGTACTTC
TRBD2	TRBV6-2/TRBV6-3	.	TRBJ2-7	CASSYSSGRAGAYEQYF	TGTGCCAGCAGTTATTCTAGCGGGAGGGCCGGGGCCTACGAGCAGTACTTC
.	TRBV6-1	.	TRBJ2-1	CASTPGYNDEQFF	TGTGCCAGCACACCAGGGTATAACGATGAGCAGTTCTTC
.	TRBV4-2	few	TRBJ1-4	CASSSGITNEKLFF	TGTGCCAGCAGCTCGGGGATTACTAATGAAAAACTGTTTTTT
TRBD2	TRBV6-2/TRBV6-3	.	TRBJ2-7	CASSYSTSGRTDEQYF	TGTGCCAGCAGTTACTCGACTAGCGGGAGGACCGACGAGCAGTACTTC
TRBD1	TRBV6-1	many	TRBJ1-2	CASSEGTGYGYTF	TGTGCCAGCAGCGAAGGGACAGGCTATGGCTACACCTTC
.	TRBV19	many	TRBJ1-1	CASSAQGNTEAFF	TGTGCCAGTAGTGCACAGGGTAACACTGAAGCTTTCTTT
.	TRBV28	many	TRBJ2-7	CASSYLGSGSHEQYF	TGTGCCAGCAGTTACCTCGGGTCAGGGTCCCACGAGCAGTACTTC
TRBD1	TRBV28	many	TRBJ1-2	CASSWTGGLSGYTF	TGTGCCAGCAGTTGGACAGGGGGTCTTTCTGGCTACACCTTC
.	TRBV3-1	few	TRBJ1-6	CASSQDSYNSPLHF	TGTGCCAGCAGCCAAGACAGTTATAATTCACCCCTCCACTTT
.	TRBV11-3	many	TRBJ2-3	CASSSGNTDTQYF	TGTGCCAGCAGCTCCGGGAACACAGATACGCAGTATTTT
.	TRBV5-5	many	TRBJ1-1	CASSSTHLMNTEAFF	TGTGCCAGCAGCTCGACTCATCTCATGAACACTGAAGCTTTCTTT
.	TRBV7-3	few	TRBJ2-2	CASSPWGNTGELFF	TGTGCCAGCAGCCCCTGGGGGAACACCGGGGAGCTGTTTTTT